The 21 T cell receptor beta chains below come from one sample, sequenced in a study of blood T cell repertoires in COVID-19. Libraries were prepared by immunoSEQ multiplex PCR; TCRdb keeps only in-frame clonotypes and omits some of them. This table has more than 300,000 clones, roughly 87% appearing once. The material sequenced was PBMCs or T cells enriched from blood (not recorded which). The receptors were gathered from a woman aged 30 to 39 who had recovered from COVID-19.

This clone has just a few counts. This CDR3 is CSVDRGIYNSPLHF. The CDR3 DNA reads TGCAGCGTAGACAGGGGGATCTATAATTCACCCCTCCACTTT. The J gene is TRBJ1-6, the V gene TRBV29-1, with 9 bases lining up with TRBD1. This CDR3 is built from 14 residues. V was pared by 6 bases and J by 3 bases, with 3 bases of the junction left unmatched. The germline V gene encodes CDR1 SQVTM and CDR2 ANQGSEA. Full variable domain (outside the CDR3, taken from reference TRBV29-1 and TRBJ1-6): SAVISQKPSRDICQRGTSLTIQCQVDSQVTMMFWYRQQPGQSLTLIATANQGSEATYESGFVIDKFPISRPNLTFSTLTVSNMSPEDSSIYLCSVDRGIYNSPLHFGNGTRLTVT.

The chain is built from TRBV30 and TRBJ1-2; D is unclear. V was clipped by 2 bases and J by 4 bases, with 8 bases between them. Germline V gene sequence: CDR1 GTSNPN, CDR2 SVGIG (reference sequence). The CDR3 has 12 amino acids. The CDR3 sequence is CAWSPTSYGYTF. CDR3 coding DNA: TGTGCCTGGAGTCCAACGAGCTATGGCTACACCTTC.

The chain carries TRBV7-8 and TRBJ2-1, with D possibly matching TRBD2 (6 bases). Germline V lookup: CDR1 SGHVS, CDR2 FQNEAQ. The CDR3 contains 14 residues. Trimming took 5 bases from V and 5 from J, leaving 13 bases between them. The DNA for the CDR3 is TGTGCCAGCAGCAGCCGGGACTTTAACAATGAGCAGTTCTTC. Its translation is CASSSRDFNNEQFF.

The chain uses TRBV3-1 (or the pseudogene TRBV3-2) and TRBJ1-2; a weak D match, TRBD1 (5 bases). CDR1 and CDR2 from the germline V gene are LGHDT and YNNKEL (reference sequence). V was cut by 4 bases and J by 0 bases, with 15 bases left in between. This CDR3 is built from 16 residues. The CDR3 here is CASSPMTATTNYGYTF. The DNA of the CDR3 is TGTGCCAGCAGCCCGATGACAGCTACCACTAACTATGGCTACACCTTC.

This clone was seen only once. The chain carries TRBV5-4 and TRBJ1-2; no firm D call. Trimming pared 1 base from V and 2 bases from J, leaving 9 bases between. Germline CDR1 SGHNT, CDR2 YYREEE (reference sequence). The CDR3 contains 14 residues. CDR3 nucleotides: TGTGCCAGCAGCTTGCAGTCCGGGAACTATGGCTACACCTTC. Its protein is CASSLQSGNYGYTF. The whole variable domain, remainder taken from reference TRBV5-4 and TRBJ1-2, is ETGVTQSPTHLIKTRGQQVTLRCSSQSGHNTVSWYQQALGQGPQFIFQYYREEENGRGNFPPRFSGLQFPNYSSELNVNALELDDSALYLCASSLQSGNYGYTFGSGTRLTVV.

The V gene is TRBV30, the J gene TRBJ2-3; D possibly corresponds to TRBD2 (6 bases). This CDR3 spans 14 amino acids. V was trimmed by 4 bases and J by 9 bases, leaving 20 bases between them. In germline, CDR1 is GTSNPN, CDR2 SVGIG (reference sequence). CDR3: CAWMGSEFGGTQYF. The CDR3 DNA reads as TGTGCCTGGATGGGCTCGGAATTCGGGGGAACGCAGTATTTT.

The chain employs TRBV18 and TRBJ1-1; D unclear. Germline-derived CDR1 and CDR2 are KGHSH and LQKENI. V gave up 5 bases and J gave up 1 base, with 11 bases separating them. The CDR3 covers 14 residues. This chain's CDR3 is CASSREIANTEAFF. For the CDR3, the DNA is TGTGCCAGCTCAAGGGAGATTGCGAACACTGAAGCTTTCTTT.

The J gene is TRBJ2-3, the V gene TRBV7-9; D remains ambiguous. Germline assignment: CDR1 SEHNR and CDR2 FQNEAQ (reference sequence). Deletions cut 1 base from V and 3 bases from J, with 5 bases between. The CDR3 covers 13 residues. The CDR3 nucleotides read TGTGCCAGCAGCTTAGAACAGACAGATACGCAGTATTTT. Protein product: CASSLEQTDTQYF.

The V call is TRBV5-4, the J call TRBJ1-2, with 8 bases that match TRBD1. The ends lost 4 bases at V and 6 bases at J; junction bases unmatched: 14. Germline V gives CDR1 SGHNT, CDR2 YYREEE (reference sequence). This CDR3 is built from 16 residues. Here the CDR3 reads CASSPWSGQGNHGYTF. The CDR3 nucleotides are TGTGCCAGCAGCCCCTGGAGTGGACAGGGTAATCATGGCTACACCTTC.

This rearrangement joins TRBV5-6 to TRBJ1-2, with D possibly matching TRBD1 (5 bases). The length of the CDR3 is 14 residues. Germline values: CDR1 SGHDT, CDR2 YYEEEE. The V end was cut by 3 bases, the J end by 3 bases, with 12 bases between. The CDR3 DNA sequence: TGTGCCAGCAGCTATAGGGGCGCCGACTATGGCTACACCTTC. It codes for CASSYRGADYGYTF.

This clone was observed once. The chain carries TRBV3-1 (or the pseudogene TRBV3-2) and TRBJ2-7; 10 positions match TRBD1. V dropped 4 bases and J dropped 5; count of bases not matched to a gene: 2. CDR3 length equals 13 residues. The germline V gene encodes CDR1 LGHDT and CDR2 YNNKEL (reference sequence). The CDR3 loop reads CASSRGQGNEQYF. Here the CDR3 DNA reads TGTGCCAGCAGCCGGGGACAGGGGAACGAGCAGTACTTC.

The chain carries TRBV10-3 and TRBJ2-5; 8 bases line up with TRBD2. Germline trimming cut 0 bases from V and 2 bases from J; bases unmatched to any gene: 5. The CDR3 covers 16 residues. The germline V gene has CDR1 ENHRY and CDR2 SYGVKD. DNA of the CDR3: TGTGCCATCAGTGAGTCCTTGCGGGGGGAACAAGAGACCCAGTACTTC. It is translated as CAISESLRGEQETQYF.

In DNA form, the CDR3 reads TGTGCCAGCAGCTCAGGGGAAAGGCTGGCTGGAAACACCATATATTTT. It codes for CASSSGERLAGNTIYF. This chain links TRBV7-9 with TRBJ1-3; TRBD1 is a possible D gene (6 bases). The germline CDR1 and CDR2 sequences are SEHNR and FQNEAQ (reference sequence). The ends were cut back, 4 bases at V and 2 bases at J, with 15 bases in the middle. The CDR3 runs to 16 residues.

This chain uses TRBV5-1 with TRBJ2-2; 9 nucleotides agree with TRBD2. Germline V gene lookup returns CDR1 SGHRS and CDR2 YFSETQ. J lost 7 bases, V lost 4 bases, and 11 bases had no gene match. The CDR3 covers 16 residues. CDR3 DNA: TGCGCCAGCAGCCCCGCCCGCGGGGGGGCTGGCGGGGAGCTGTTTTTT. This encodes CASSPARGGAGGELFF.

In this sample, this clone turned up a few times. The J gene is TRBJ2-7, the V gene TRBV19, with 7 bases aligning to TRBD2. The CDR3 covers 19 residues. The V segment lost 8 bases and the J segment 2 bases; nucleotides outside the gene matches: 24. Per germline, CDR1 LNHDA and CDR2 SQIVND (reference sequence). The CDR3 loop reads CASYYGGSGETPATYEQYF. The DNA for the CDR3 is TGTGCCAGTTACTACGGGGGGTCAGGAGAAACGCCAGCTACCTACGAGCAGTACTTC.

This clone is a singleton in its sample. Here the CDR3 reads CSVEDPQGYYGYTF. The CDR3 DNA reads TGCAGCGTTGAAGATCCACAGGGTTACTATGGCTACACCTTC. The genes are TRBV29-1 and TRBJ1-2; D is possibly TRBD1 (6 bases). Germline lookup yields CDR1 SQVTM and CDR2 ANQGSEA. Trimming cost V 0 bases and J 3 bases, with 11 bases left between them. This CDR3 is 14 amino acids long.

CDR3 coding DNA: TGTGCCAGCAGCTTAGGTCCAGGGCAGCAGCCCCAGCATTTT. Translated: CASSLGPGQQPQHF. The V and J genes are TRBV7-2 and TRBJ1-5, with D possibly matching TRBD1 (5 bases). The CDR3 runs 14 residues. V lost 1 base and J 7 bases, leaving 11 bases between the germline ends. Germline values: CDR1 SGHTA, CDR2 FQGNSA. Supplemented by reference TRBV7-2 and TRBJ1-5, the full variable domain reads GAGVSQSPSNKVTEKGKDVELRCDPISGHTALYWYRQSLGQGLEFLIYFQGNSAPDKSGLPSDRFSAERTGGSVSTLTIQRTQQEDSAVYLCASSLGPGQQPQHFGDGTRLSIL.

This sequence joins TRBV21-1 and TRBJ1-5; TRBD1, the table's D call, lacks a check against the DNA. TRBV21-1 is listed as a pseudogene. This CDR3 comprises 14 residues. The CDR3 DNA follows: TGTGCCAGGGCTAAGACAGGTGGTAATCAGCCCCAGCATTTT. Amino acid sequence: CARAKTGGNQPQHF.

The chain couples TRBV19 to TRBJ1-2; the match to TRBD1 covers 7 bases. The CDR3 sequence is 14 residues long. The germline gives CDR1 LNHDA, CDR2 SQIVND (reference sequence). V was pared by 5 bases and J by 6 bases, with 9 bases of the junction left unmatched. The CDR3 bases are TGTGCCAGTAGTGCTCGACAGGGCTTGGATGGCTACACCTTC. This gives the protein CASSARQGLDGYTF.

CDR3 amino acids: CASSQQGMNTEAFF. CDR3 DNA sequence: TGTGCCAGCAGTCAACAGGGGATGAACACTGAAGCTTTCTTT. The chain employs TRBV6-5 and TRBJ1-1, with 7 bases fitting TRBD1. This CDR3 is built from 14 residues. Trimming removed 5 bases from V and 0 bases from J; junction bases left unmatched: 3. Looked up from germline, CDR1 is MNHEY and CDR2 is SVGAGI.

This chain joins TRBV2 and TRBJ1-1; 7 bases line up with TRBD1. The germline V gene encodes CDR1 SNHLY and CDR2 FYNNEI. There are 16 residues in the CDR3. Losses at the gene ends were 8 bases for V and 0 bases for J; bases not matched to a gene: 12. CDR3 DNA sequence: TGTGCCAGCGTTGACCGAGGGGGCCTCATGAACACTGAAGCTTTCTTT. Its protein is CASVDRGGLMNTEAFF.